These 24 T cell receptor beta chains originate from one sample sequenced in a study of regulatory T cells in long-lasting Graves disease. Sequencing libraries for TCR beta were prepared with iRepertoire HTBI primers and Arm-PCR of CDR3 regions. TCRdb re-called the multiplex PCR reads through MiXCR, storing one row per CDR3 protein. Among about 470,000 distinct CDR3 sequences, about 15% were seen once, and the ten largest hold 16%. Time point reported: newly diagnosed GD, antithyroid drugs for less than 3 months. Isolated PBMC RNA provided the starting material for the TCR library. These sequences were also reported in another study, on T cells in Graves' hyperthyroidism and ophthalmopathy.

Sequencing used peripheral blood mononuclear cells (PBMCs), obtained at new diagnosis, from a patient treated with antithyroid drugs. These receptors were collected from a woman in her twenties or thirties with Graves disease.

This clonotype was observed a few times. V and J are TRBV7-2 and TRBJ2-3; D is undetermined. Trimming left V 0 bases short and J 5 bases short, with 9 bases between. The CDR3 extends over 14 amino acids. Germline-derived CDR1 and CDR2 are SGHTA and FQGNSA. CDR3 bases: TGTGCCAGCAGCTTAGCCCGAATTAGAGATACGCAGTATTTT. Protein product: CASSLARIRDTQYF.

This clonotype has a handful of counts. This chain connects TRBV7-9 to TRBJ1-1; D is unclear. The CDR3 covers 10 residues. The V gene lost 7 bases and the J gene lost 10 bases, with 10 bases spanning the gap. CDR1 is SEHNR, CDR2 FQNEAQ, per germline (reference sequence). The CDR3 is CASTEVAAFF. CDR3 sequence (DNA): TGTGCCAGCACCGAGGTTGCAGCTTTCTTT.

This clonotype occurred a few times. V gene TRBV7-3 combines with J gene TRBJ1-1; D remains ambiguous. CDR3 size: 12 residues. Germline CDR1 SGHTA, CDR2 FQGTGA. Trimming cost V 6 bases and J 0 bases, with 5 bases left between them. Here the CDR3 reads CASREMNTEAFF. The CDR3 DNA is TGTGCCAGCAGGGAAATGAACACTGAAGCTTTCTTT.

This clonotype was seen at least ten times. V is TRBV12-3 or TRBV12-4 and J is TRBJ2-5; TRBD1 is a possible D gene (6 bases). This CDR3 region has 17 residues. The V and J ends lost 5 bases and 5 bases respectively, with 24 bases between them. The CDR3 is CASSPRLADSGGETQYF. In nucleotides, the CDR3 is TGTGCCAGCAGTCCAAGGTTGGCGGACAGTGGGGGTGAGACCCAGTACTTC.

J is TRBJ1-1 and V is TRBV4-2; D remains unclear. V lost 1 base to trimming and J lost 1 base, with 7 bases between them. This CDR3 contains 14 residues. Looked up from germline, CDR1 is LGHNA and CDR2 is YNFKEQ. The CDR3 nucleotides read TGTGCCAGCAGCCAAGGCTCTGGGAACACTGAAGCTTTCTTT. Translation: CASSQGSGNTEAFF.

Remarks on this clonotype: A read error is possible here, since a much larger clone lies one base away. Here the CDR3 omits its conserved ending phenylalanine or tryptophan, so a read error is the likely source. The rearrangement uses TRBV6-9 and TRBJ1-5; 7 bases line up with TRBD1. Germline assignment: CDR1 MNHGY and CDR2 SVAAGI. With 4 bases clipped from V and 1 base from J, the junction kept 4 bases outside the gene matches. The CDR3 runs to 15 residues. The CDR3 here is CASSSYRGSNQPQHL. The CDR3 DNA follows: TGTGCCAGCAGTTCCTACAGGGGAAGCAATCAGCCCCAGCATCTT.

CDR3 sequence: CASSPQGQPYGYTF. The CDR3 DNA reads TGTGCCAGCAGCCCCCAGGGACAGCCCTATGGCTACACCTTC. The gene calls are TRBV4-2 and TRBJ1-2; TRBD1 matches 7 bases. The CDR3 has 14 residues. J lost 4 bases, V lost 4 bases, and 6 bases had no gene match. CDR1 is LGHNA and CDR2 is YNFKEQ in the germline V gene.

A word on this clonotype: Compared with germline, one end of the junction differs, possibly owing to a read error. The genes are TRBV5-1 and TRBJ2-1, with 14 bases that match TRBD2. CDR3 length: 16 amino acids. The V gene's germline CDR1 is SGHRS and CDR2 YFSETQ. CDR3 amino acids: CASSHRLAGGPDEQSF. In DNA, the CDR3 is TGCGCCAGCAGCCACAGACTAGCGGGAGGGCCGGATGAGCAGTCCTTC.

Many counts were recorded for this clonotype. The DNA for the CDR3 is TGCAGTGCTCCAGGGGGAGCAATTAGTGAAAAACTGTTTTTT. It encodes CSAPGGAISEKLFF. The chain links TRBV20-1 to TRBJ1-4, with 7 bases identical to TRBD1. There are 14 residues in the CDR3. Germline CDR1 and CDR2: DFQATT and SNEGSKA (reference sequence). Losses at the gene ends were 5 bases for V and 7 bases for J; bases not matched to a gene: 10.

This clonotype was seen repeatedly, ten times or more. This chain uses TRBV2 with TRBJ1-4; D ambiguous. CDR1 and CDR2 from the germline V gene are SNHLY and FYNNEI. The CDR3 runs 11 residues. The CDR3 nucleotides are TGTGCAGTTACAAGGGAAGAAAAACTGTTTTTT. It is translated as CAVTREEKLFF. The variable domain in full, with the rest retrieved from reference TRBV2 and TRBJ1-4, is EPEVTQTPSHQVTQMGQEVILRCVPISNHLYFYWYRQILGQKVEFLVSFYNNEISEKSEIFDDQFSVERPDGSNFTLKIRSTKLEDSAMYFCAVTREEKLFFGSGTQLSVL.

This clonotype was counted many times. This sequence joins TRBV6-1 and TRBJ1-2; D remains unclear. CDR1 is MNHNS and CDR2 is SASEGT in the germline V gene. The CDR3 runs to 14 residues. With 6 bases removed from V and 0 bases from J, the gap between germline ends came to 11 bases. The CDR3 here is CASRNPASNYGYTF. The CDR3 DNA reads as TGTGCCAGCAGAAACCCAGCCTCTAACTATGGCTACACCTTC.

The J gene is TRBJ2-6, the V gene TRBV7-9; D ambiguous. Germline loops: CDR1 SEHNR, CDR2 FQNEAQ (reference sequence). This CDR3 is built from 15 residues. Trimming pared 2 bases from V and 1 base from J, leaving 6 bases between. CDR3 loop: CASSLIGSGANVLTF. As DNA, the CDR3 is TGTGCCAGCAGCTTAATCGGGTCTGGGGCCAACGTCCTGACTTTC.

This clonotype showed up many times. The gene calls are TRBV2 and TRBJ2-2; D perhaps matches TRBD2 (6 bases). Looked up from germline, CDR1 is SNHLY and CDR2 is FYNNEI. The CDR3 loop spans 15 amino acids. V was cut by 1 base and J by 5 bases, with 11 bases left in between. The CDR3 loop reads CASSEVAGRTGELFF. The CDR3 DNA is TGTGCCAGCAGTGAAGTGGCGGGAAGGACCGGGGAGCTGTTTTTT.

The table lists this clonotype with many counts. This chain links TRBV15 with TRBJ1-4, with TRBD1 identical over 11 bases. The CDR3 is 14 amino acids. Germline CDR1 LNHNV, CDR2 YYDKDF (reference sequence). CDR3 sequence (DNA): TGTGCTATACAGCGGGACAGGGGGAATGAAAAACTGTTTTTT. Translation: CAIQRDRGNEKLFF.

A single count supports this clonotype. A much bigger clone sits one base away, suggesting this may be a read error. V is TRBV30 and J is TRBJ2-7, with 12 bases that match TRBD2. The V and J ends lost 5 bases and 6 bases, in that order; junction bases with no gene match: 5. There are 13 residues in the CDR3. Germline V CDR1 and CDR2: GTSNPN, SVGIG (reference sequence). This CDR3 is CAWRRLAGAEQYF. Written as DNA, the CDR3 is TGTGCCTGGCGTCGACTAGCGGGAGCCGAGCAGTACTTC. The variable domain in full, completed from reference TRBV30 and TRBJ2-7, reads SQTIHQWPATLVQPVGSPLSLECTVEGTSNPNLYWYRQAAGRGLQLLFYSVGIGQISSEVPQNLSASRPQDRQFILSSKKLLLSDSGFYLCAWRRLAGAEQYFGPGTRLTVT.

The sample holds many counts of this clonotype. The chain combines TRBV19 with TRBJ2-7, with D uncertain. The CDR3 contains 12 residues. Per the germline V gene, CDR1 is LNHDA and CDR2 is SQIVND (reference sequence). Trimming cost V 3 bases and J 2 bases, with 5 bases left between them. CDR3: CASSMRPYEQYF. The CDR3 region has the DNA TGTGCCAGTAGTATGAGACCCTACGAGCAGTACTTC.

CDR3 loop: CASSSWTSGRVQETQYF. As DNA, the CDR3 is TGTGCCAGCAGCTCGTGGACTAGCGGGAGAGTACAGGAGACCCAGTACTTC. The J gene is TRBJ2-1, the V gene TRBV5-6, with 13 positions matching TRBD2. The DNA end lines up better with TRBJ2-5; the J call may be wrong. The CDR3 is 17 amino acids. Germline CDR1 SGHDT, CDR2 YYEEEE.

This clonotype was counted at least ten times. The CDR3: CSVETLVSYEQYF. Written as DNA, the CDR3 is TGCAGCGTTGAAACTCTCGTCAGCTACGAGCAGTACTTC. This rearrangement joins TRBV29-1 to TRBJ2-7; D gene ambiguous. V was clipped by 2 bases and J by 3 bases, with 11 bases between them. The germline CDR1 and CDR2 sequences are SQVTM and ANQGSEA. This CDR3 region has 13 residues.

This clonotype was observed many times. J is TRBJ2-3 and V is TRBV7-2; D uncertain. CDR1 and CDR2 (germline): SGHTA, FQGNSA. Trimming cost V 5 bases and J 2 bases, with 11 bases left between them. There are 14 residues in the CDR3. CDR3 bases: TGTGCCAGCAGCAAACAAGTCCTCACAGATACGCAGTATTTT. Protein sequence: CASSKQVLTDTQYF. Full variable domain (rest looked up from reference TRBV7-2 and TRBJ2-3): GAGVSQSPSNKVTEKGKDVELRCDPISGHTALYWYRQSLGQGLEFLIYFQGNSAPDKSGLPSDRFSAERTGGSVSTLTIQRTQQEDSAVYLCASSKQVLTDTQYFGPGTRLTVL.

The chain carries TRBV11-2 and TRBJ1-4; 9 nucleotides align to TRBD1. The V segment lost 1 base and the J segment 7 bases; nucleotides outside the gene matches: 10. Per the germline V gene, CDR1 is SGHAT and CDR2 is FQNNGV. The CDR3 consists of 17 residues. CDR3 residues: CASSLVPFGTGSEKLFF. The CDR3 DNA follows: TGTGCCAGCAGCTTAGTACCATTCGGGACAGGGAGTGAAAAACTGTTTTTT.

The chain is built from TRBV2 and TRBJ2-2; 8 nucleotides line up with TRBD2. Germline CDR1 and CDR2: SNHLY and FYNNEI. The CDR3 is made up of 14 amino acids. The V gene end was trimmed by 3 bases and the J gene end by 4 bases; junction bases not matched to a gene: 1. The CDR3 DNA reads TGTGCCAGCAGTGACCTAGCGGGCACCGGGGAGCTGTTTTTT. It codes for CASSDLAGTGELFF.

The chain carries TRBV20-1 and TRBJ2-7; D is undetermined. Germline V CDR1 and CDR2: DFQATT, SNEGSKA (reference sequence). Trimming removed 6 bases from V and 3 bases from J, with 9 bases in between. The CDR3 length is 11 residues. CDR3 amino acids: CSAKQSYEQYF. The CDR3 DNA reads TGCAGTGCCAAACAGAGCTACGAGCAGTACTTC.

V gene TRBV4-1 combines with J gene TRBJ2-3, with a tentative D call TRBD1 (6 bases). With 2 bases removed from V and 6 bases from J, the gap between germline ends came to 18 bases. Germline CDR1 is MGHRA and CDR2 is YSYEKL. The CDR3 runs to 16 residues. As DNA, the CDR3 is TGCGCCAGCAGCCAACGTCCCGGGACATTCTCGGATACGCAGTATTTT. It codes for CASSQRPGTFSDTQYF.

The chain recombines TRBV10-3 with TRBJ2-2; the D gene is possibly TRBD2 (6 bases). V was pared by 7 bases and J by 3 bases, with 15 bases between. CDR1 and CDR2 from the germline V gene are ENHRY and SYGVKD. The CDR3 loop spans 15 amino acids. CDR3: CAIKAPGGDTGELFF. CDR3 bases: TGTGCCATCAAGGCTCCCGGAGGGGACACCGGGGAGCTGTTTTTT.